The next 23 T cell receptor beta chains were all read from a single sample in a study of blood T cell repertoires in COVID-19. Generated by immunoSEQ multiplex PCR, the TCRdb table keeps only in-frame clones and is missing some. The sample includes 200,000 to 250,000 clones, about 86% of them seen just once. The source material was PBMCs or T cells enriched from blood (not recorded which). All receptors come from a woman in her thirties or forties with acute COVID-19.

The chain has TRBV4-2 and TRBJ2-1; 9 bases match TRBD2. Germline V gene sequence: CDR1 LGHNA, CDR2 YNFKEQ. J gave up 6 bases and V 5 bases, and 8 bases lay outside the gene matches. The CDR3 is made up of 15 amino acids. CDR3 in DNA: TGTGCCAGCAGCTACAGAGGGACTAGCCGCAATGAGCAGTTCTTC. Residues: CASSYRGTSRNEQFF.

In its sample, this clone was seen a few times. The V gene is TRBV28, the J gene TRBJ1-4, with D tentatively TRBD1 (5 bases). The V end was cut by 6 bases, the J end by 0 bases, with 11 bases between. The germline CDR1 and CDR2 sequences are MDHEN and SYDVKM. The CDR3 runs 15 residues. CDR3: CASSPRGATNEKLFF. The CDR3 coding sequence is TGTGCCAGCAGCCCCCGGGGGGCAACTAATGAAAAACTGTTTTTT.

The chain employs TRBV9 and TRBJ2-7; 10 bases agree with TRBD2. The V gene end was trimmed by 0 bases and the J gene end by 3 bases; junction bases not matched to a gene: 3. The germline V gene encodes CDR1 SGDLS and CDR2 YYNGEE. This CDR3 is built from 15 residues. The CDR3 sequence: CASSVESGRGYEQYF. In DNA, the CDR3 is TGTGCCAGCAGCGTAGAGAGCGGGAGGGGCTACGAGCAGTACTTC.

This clone was observed a handful of times. This chain links TRBV4-1 with TRBJ2-7, with 8 bases aligning to TRBD2. This CDR3 spans 18 amino acids. Germline loops: CDR1 MGHRA, CDR2 YSYEKL. V shed 1 base, J shed 2 bases, and the junction held 13 bases outside the gene matches. The CDR3 nucleotides are TGCGCCAGCAGCCAAGGAGCAGCCGGGACTAGAGGGGCCTACGAGCAGTACTTC. Protein sequence: CASSQGAAGTRGAYEQYF.

The V and J genes are TRBV27 and TRBJ2-7; tentatively, D is TRBD1 (5 bases). The ends were cut back, 7 bases at V and 3 bases at J, with 19 bases in the middle. Germline V gives CDR1 MNHEY, CDR2 SMNVEV (reference sequence). The CDR3 extends over 15 amino acids. In DNA, the CDR3 is TGTGCCAGCACCCCCCTGCGGCAGGGTGGCTACGAGCAGTACTTC. Its protein product is CASTPLRQGGYEQYF.

The V call is TRBV7-3, the J call TRBJ2-1; TRBD2 agrees at 13 bases. This CDR3 has 15 residues. The ends lost 5 bases at V and 9 bases at J; junction bases unmatched: 7. Germline CDR1 and CDR2: SGHTA and FQGTGA. The CDR3 DNA reads as TGTGCCAGCAGCGAAGGACTAGCGGGAGTGCGTGAGCAGTTCTTC. Residues: CASSEGLAGVREQFF. Full variable domain (outside the CDR3, taken from reference TRBV7-3 and TRBJ2-1): GAGVSQTPSNKVTEKGKYVELRCDPISGHTALYWYRQSLGQGPEFLIYFQGTGAADDSGLPNDRFFAVRPEGSVSTLKIQRTERGDSAVYLCASSEGLAGVREQFFGPGTRLTVL.

V usage is TRBV18 and J usage is TRBJ2-2, with 12 positions matching TRBD2. The CDR3 consists of 19 residues. The V segment lost 2 bases and the J segment 1 base; nucleotides outside the gene matches: 8. Germline CDR1 is KGHSH and CDR2 is LQKENI. The CDR3 DNA reads TGTGCCAGCTCACCAGGAAGACTAGCGGGAGTAGTGAACACCGGGGAGCTGTTTTTT. Amino acids: CASSPGRLAGVVNTGELFF.

This clone has only a few counts. The identical CDR3 is also encoded by other nucleotide sequences in the sample. The chain employs TRBV7-9 and TRBJ1-2; 7 nucleotides agree with TRBD1. The CDR3 runs to 14 residues. Trimming took 1 base from V and 1 from J; bases not matched to a gene: 0. Looked up from germline, CDR1 is SEHNR and CDR2 is FQNEAQ (reference sequence). CDR3 loop: CASSLGQGNYGYTF. In nucleotides, the CDR3 is TGTGCCAGCAGCTTAGGACAGGGTAACTATGGCTACACCTTC.

CDR3 sequence (DNA): TGTGCCAGTAGTATAGAAGATGGGGCCTTCGGGGAGCAGTACTTC. Its translation: CASSIEDGAFGEQYF. The V and J genes are TRBV19 and TRBJ2-7; D may be TRBD1 (5 bases). The germline CDR1 and CDR2 sequences are LNHDA and SQIVND (reference sequence). The CDR3 covers 15 residues. Trimming shortened V by 0 bases and J by 7 bases, and 16 bases separated the two germline ends.

The chain links TRBV25-1 to TRBJ1-2; 9 bases map to TRBD1. The trim removed 4 bases at V and 7 bases at J, leaving 10 bases unmatched. Per germline, CDR1 MGHDK and CDR2 SYGVNS. The CDR3 contains 15 residues. CDR3 loop: CASSAQTGGRGGYTF. DNA for the CDR3: TGTGCCAGCAGTGCACAGACAGGGGGACGTGGTGGCTACACCTTC.

The V and J genes are TRBV20-1 and TRBJ2-7, with D hard to call. Germline V gene sequence: CDR1 DFQATT, CDR2 SNEGSKA (reference sequence). CDR3 length: 11 amino acids. The CDR3 sequence: CSLLRGSEQYF. The DNA for the CDR3 is TGCTCACTCCTAAGAGGTAGCGAGCAGTACTTC.

This chain links TRBV7-9 with TRBJ2-7; 8 nucleotides line up with TRBD1. Germline loops: CDR1 SEHNR, CDR2 FQNEAQ (reference sequence). The CDR3 totals 14 residues. With 1 base clipped from V and 3 bases from J, the junction kept 2 bases outside the gene matches. CDR3: CASSLGTGIYEQYF. The CDR3 DNA reads as TGTGCCAGCAGCTTAGGGACAGGGATCTACGAGCAGTACTTC.

V gene TRBV24-1 combines with J gene TRBJ1-6, with D possibly TRBD1 on 6 matching bases. CDR1 is KGHDR, CDR2 SFDVKD, per germline. The CDR3 is 15 residues long. Trimming removed 0 bases from V and 6 bases from J, with 8 bases in between. CDR3 sequence: CATSDLPGANSPLHF. The CDR3 region has the DNA TGTGCCACCAGTGATTTGCCAGGGGCTAATTCACCCCTCCACTTT.

The chain couples TRBV5-8 to TRBJ2-5; D remains ambiguous. V shed 7 bases and J shed 6 bases, with 10 bases lying between them. Germline-derived CDR1 and CDR2 are SGHTS and YDEGEE. There are 11 residues in the CDR3. This chain's CDR3 is CASGESQTQYF. The CDR3 DNA follows: TGTGCCAGCGGTGAGAGTCAGACCCAGTACTTC.

The chain links TRBV4-1 to TRBJ2-1, with 7 bases matching TRBD2. CDR1 MGHRA and CDR2 YSYEKL come from the germline V gene. CDR3 size: 13 residues. Unmatched junction bases numbered 8, after V lost 8 bases and J lost 7 bases. CDR3 nucleotide sequence: TGCGCCAGCTCCGGGTTGCGGGAGAATGAGCAGTTCTTC. Translating gives CASSGLRENEQFF.

The chain has TRBV7-3 and TRBJ2-2, with 8 bases aligning to TRBD2. CDR1 and CDR2 from the germline V gene are SGHTA and FQGTGA. J lost 5 bases, V lost 5 bases, and 13 bases had no gene match. This CDR3 is built from 17 residues. The CDR3 bases are TGTGCCAGCAGCGAGACTAGCGTCGAGGCGGGAACCGGGGAGCTGTTTTTT. This sequence encodes CASSETSVEAGTGELFF.

The chain is built from TRBV5-1 and TRBJ1-2; TRBD1 aligns across 9 bases. Trimming cost V 5 bases and J 5 bases; bases outside gene matches: 16. CDR1 is SGHRS and CDR2 is YFSETQ in the germline V gene. The CDR3 runs to 17 residues. DNA for the CDR3: TGCGCCAGCAGAATGCAAACAGGGGGCGCTCGAGGATATGGCTACACCTTC. This gives the protein CASRMQTGGARGYGYTF.

This clone was picked up a small number of times. The rearrangement joins TRBV19 to TRBJ1-1; perhaps TRBD1 as D (6 bases). The CDR3 totals 14 residues. From germline, CDR1 is LNHDA and CDR2 SQIVND (reference sequence). Trimming left V 6 bases short and J 1 base short, with 12 bases between. Here the CDR3 reads CASRAPGANTEAFF. CDR3 bases: TGTGCCAGTAGGGCGCCAGGGGCGAACACTGAAGCTTTCTTT.

This clone was detected a few times. The chain joins TRBV27 to TRBJ2-2, with 7 nucleotides matching TRBD1. The germline gives CDR1 MNHEY, CDR2 SMNVEV (reference sequence). The CDR3 runs to 16 residues. V shed 4 bases and J 3 bases; nucleotides not matched to a gene: 8. CDR3 residues: CASSWGNRGYTGELFF. The CDR3, as DNA: TGTGCCAGCAGTTGGGGTAACAGGGGCTACACCGGGGAGCTGTTTTTT.

This clone was picked up many times. This sequence joins TRBV6-4 and TRBJ2-2, with TRBD2 matching over 7 bases. The length of the CDR3 is 13 residues. V gave up 7 bases and J gave up 1 base; unmatched junction bases: 0. Germline CDR1 MRHNA, CDR2 SNTAGT. CDR3 DNA sequence: TGTGCCAGCAAGCGGGAGAACACCGGGGAGCTGTTTTTT. Translating it yields CASKRENTGELFF.

J is TRBJ2-7 and V is TRBV6-5, with a weak D call TRBD1 (6 bases). In germline, CDR1 is MNHEY, CDR2 SVGAGI. Between the trimmed V and J ends, which lost 0 bases and 2 bases, there was a span of 8 bases. The length of the CDR3 is 14 residues. The CDR3 sequence is CASSYSDRTYEQYF. The CDR3 DNA reads as TGTGCCAGCAGTTACTCCGACAGGACCTACGAGCAGTACTTC.

The rearrangement uses TRBV15 and TRBJ1-5, with D unclear. CDR3 length: 15 amino acids. Germline loops: CDR1 LNHNV, CDR2 YYDKDF (reference sequence). Trimming took 1 base from V and 6 from J, leaving 13 bases between them. The CDR3 DNA sequence: TGTGCCACCAGCAGAGGTCAGGTGAATGGTCAGCCCCAGCATTTT. Residues: CATSRGQVNGQPQHF.

V usage is TRBV5-1 and J usage is TRBJ2-5; 7 bases align to TRBD2. The CDR3 runs 15 residues. Germline loops: CDR1 SGHRS, CDR2 YFSETQ. The V segment lost 4 bases and the J segment 2 bases; nucleotides outside the gene matches: 8. The CDR3: CASSPGLGRQETQYF. The CDR3 DNA is TGCGCCAGCAGCCCAGGACTAGGCAGACAAGAGACCCAGTACTTC.